The 29 T cell receptor beta chains given below trace back to one sample, sequenced in a study of blood T cells in healthy people across ages. A sample-barcoded 5' primer and a J-beta primer mix were used in a second PCR of about 7 to 12 cycles. One entry per CDR3 protein, called by TCRdb with MiXCR from the 5' RACE reads. The sample includes under 2,000,000 distinct CDR3 sequences, around 48% of them seen just once. Sequencing input: blood. These receptors all come from a middle-aged woman in good health.

The chain employs TRBV6-5 and TRBJ2-6; D is tentatively TRBD1 or TRBD2 (6 bases each). The CDR3 is 16 residues long. Germline assignment: CDR1 MNHEY and CDR2 SVGAGI. Trimming stripped 8 bases from V and 2 bases from J, with 16 bases between. The CDR3: CASFKGGRPGANVLTF. The CDR3 DNA reads as TGTGCCAGCTTTAAGGGGGGAAGGCCTGGGGCCAACGTCCTGACTTTC.

This clonotype has more than one count but fewer than ten. The chain employs TRBV20-1 and TRBJ2-5, with D hard to call. The germline gives CDR1 DFQATT, CDR2 SNEGSKA (reference sequence). The ends were cut back, 3 bases at V and 1 base at J, with 9 bases in the middle. The CDR3 runs to 13 residues. DNA for the CDR3: TGCAGTGCTAGGCCCGCGGCCCAAGAGACCCAGTACTTC. Translation: CSARPAAQETQYF.

This clonotype has more than one count but fewer than ten. This chain links TRBV7-2 with TRBJ1-2; 8 bases agree with TRBD1. V was clipped by 5 bases and J by 4 bases; unmatched bases: 9. The CDR3 has 15 amino acids. Germline lookup yields CDR1 SGHTA and CDR2 FQGNSA. The DNA for the CDR3 is TGTGCCAGCAGCCCCCGTCCAGGGGGCGGCTATGGCTACACCTTC. Protein product: CASSPRPGGGYGYTF.

The genes are TRBV7-2 and TRBJ1-5; perhaps TRBD1 as D (5 bases). The germline CDR1 and CDR2 sequences are SGHTA and FQGNSA. V lost 5 bases, J lost 5 bases, and 10 bases lay in between. This CDR3 is built from 13 residues. This chain's CDR3 is CASSAGYDQPQHF. The CDR3, as DNA: TGTGCCAGCAGCGCAGGGTATGATCAGCCCCAGCATTTT. Supplemented by reference TRBV7-2 and TRBJ1-5, the full variable domain reads GAGVSQSPSNKVTEKGKDVELRCDPISGHTALYWYRQSLGQGLEFLIYFQGNSAPDKSGLPSDRFSAERTGGSVSTLTIQRTQQEDSAVYLCASSAGYDQPQHFGDGTRLSIL.

This chain uses TRBV2 with TRBJ2-3; 9 bases line up with TRBD2. Germline V gene lookup returns CDR1 SNHLY and CDR2 FYNNEI. The CDR3 loop spans 15 amino acids. V shed 4 bases, J shed 3 bases, and the junction held 5 bases outside the gene matches. Here the CDR3 reads CASSASGVFTDTQYF. The CDR3 DNA reads TGTGCCAGCAGTGCTAGCGGGGTATTTACAGATACGCAGTATTTT.

This clonotype occurred a few times. The chain links TRBV7-6 to TRBJ1-5, with D possibly matching TRBD1 (5 bases). V was trimmed by 5 bases and J by 8 bases, leaving 16 bases between them. This CDR3 spans 14 amino acids. CDR1 and CDR2 from the germline V gene are SGHVS and FNYEAQ. The CDR3 is CASSRDQGSKPQHF. CDR3 coding DNA: TGTGCCAGCAGCCGCGATCAGGGATCCAAGCCCCAGCATTTT.

The V call is TRBV25-1, the J call TRBJ1-4, with 11 bases identical to TRBD1. The CDR3 extends over 17 amino acids. The germline V gene has CDR1 MGHDK and CDR2 SYGVNS. V lost 6 bases to trimming and J lost 0 bases; unmatched junction nucleotides: 6. CDR3 in amino acids: CASRLDRGLATNEKLFF. As DNA, the CDR3 is TGTGCCAGCAGACTGGACAGGGGGCTAGCAACTAATGAAAAACTGTTTTTT. Full variable domain (remainder filled in from reference TRBV25-1 and TRBJ1-4): EADIYQTPRYLVIGTGKKITLECSQTMGHDKMYWYQQDPGMELHLIHYSYGVNSTEKGDLSSESTVSRIRTEHFPLTLESARPSHTSQYLCASRLDRGLATNEKLFFGSGTQLSVL.

In its sample, this clonotype was seen a few times. This chain connects TRBV11-2 to TRBJ2-7; 9 bases line up with TRBD2. V shed 3 bases, J shed 1 base, and the junction held 7 bases outside the gene matches. Germline assignment: CDR1 SGHAT and CDR2 FQNNGV. The CDR3 length is 16 residues. The CDR3 DNA reads TGTGCCAGCAGCTTCTTAGCGGGGGAGCTTTCCTACGAGCAGTACTTC. The encoded protein is CASSFLAGELSYEQYF.

The count of this clonotype is one. The rearrangement uses TRBV11-3 and TRBJ1-6; D gene uncertain. Germline V CDR1 and CDR2: SGHNT, YENEEA. The CDR3 has 13 residues. Trimming took off 5 bases at V and 7 bases at J, with 9 bases between the two ends. CDR3 loop: CASSNRLNSPLHF. DNA for the CDR3: TGTGCCAGCAGCAATCGACTGAATTCACCCCTCCACTTT.

Concerning this clonotype itself: One junction end does not reproduce the germline sequence, and a read error may be involved. The chain uses TRBV13 and TRBJ2-5; no clear D gene. CDR1 is PRHDT and CDR2 is FYEKMQ in the germline V gene (reference sequence). CDR3 length: 14 residues. The CDR3 protein is CASSVGAAGETQYF. CDR3 nucleotides: TGTGCCAGCAGCGTAGGAGCAGCTGGGGAGACCCAGTACTTC. Together with reference TRBV13 and TRBJ2-5, the CDR3 gives the full variable domain: AAGVIQSPRHLIKEKRETATLKCYPIPRHDTVYWYQQGPGQDPQFLISFYEKMQSDKGSIPDRFSAQQFSDYHSELNMSSLELGDSALYFCASSVGAAGETQYFGPGTRLLVL.

This sequence joins TRBV20-1 and TRBJ2-7; TRBD1 might be the D (6 bases). The CDR3 runs to 14 residues. The V end was cut by 6 bases, the J end by 6 bases, with 21 bases between. Per germline, CDR1 DFQATT and CDR2 SNEGSKA (reference sequence). The CDR3 region has the DNA TGCAGTGCCAGGGGCCCCGAGACAATCCTCGAGCAGTACTTC. This encodes CSARGPETILEQYF.

The chain is built from TRBV5-1 and TRBJ2-3, with D possibly matching TRBD2 (6 bases). The CDR3 runs to 12 residues. Germline V lookup: CDR1 SGHRS, CDR2 YFSETQ. Trimming left V 6 bases short and J 5 bases short, with 10 bases between. The CDR3 is CASMGGRDTQYF. DNA of the CDR3: TGCGCCAGCATGGGGGGTCGAGATACGCAGTATTTT.

With respect to this clonotype: Likely a read error: the CDR3 ends without its conserved phenylalanine or tryptophan. This sequence joins TRBV9 and TRBJ1-2, with 7 bases that match TRBD1. CDR1 is SGDLS, CDR2 YYNGEE, per germline. The CDR3 runs 13 residues. Trimming at V came to 5 bases and at J to 6 bases, leaving 7 bases not matched to a gene. The CDR3 is CASSFTGTDGYTV. The CDR3 bases are TGTGCCAGCAGTTTTACCGGGACAGATGGCTACACCGTC.

The chain is built from TRBV15 and TRBJ1-5, with TRBD1 matching 7 bases. Germline CDR1 and CDR2: LNHNV and YYDKDF (reference sequence). J gave up 0 bases and V 3 bases, and 5 bases lay outside the gene matches. The CDR3 has 16 amino acids. The CDR3 DNA sequence: TGTGCCACCAGCAGGGAGACAGGGTATAGCAATCAGCCCCAGCATTTT. It codes for CATSRETGYSNQPQHF.

This clonotype was counted only a few times. J is TRBJ2-5 and V is TRBV7-2; 7 positions match TRBD2. This CDR3 spans 16 amino acids. Germline assignment: CDR1 SGHTA and CDR2 FQGNSA. The junction had 9 bases not matched to a gene; V was cut back by 5 bases and J by 0 bases. CDR3 sequence (DNA): TGTGCCAGCAGCATCTTTGGAGCGGGGTACCAAGAGACCCAGTACTTC. It is translated as CASSIFGAGYQETQYF.

As concerns this clonotype: Being one base from a much bigger clone, this may be a read error. The chain recombines TRBV7-9 with TRBJ2-3; TRBD1 matches 8 bases. Trimming took 4 bases from V and 5 from J; bases not matched to a gene: 14. The CDR3 extends over 17 amino acids. Germline loops: CDR1 SEHNR, CDR2 FQNEAQ (reference sequence). CDR3 sequence (DNA): TGTGCCAGCAGCTCCAGTCAACTAAGACAGGGGAGAGATACGCAGTATTTT. This gives the protein CASSSSQLRQGRDTQYF.

The rearrangement links TRBV6-1 to TRBJ1-5, with no clear D. The CDR3 contains 13 residues. V shed 1 base and J shed 1 base, with 2 bases lying between them. The germline CDR1 and CDR2 sequences are MNHNS and SASEGT. The CDR3: CASSEVSNQPQHF. The CDR3 DNA is TGTGCCAGCAGTGAAGTAAGCAATCAGCCCCAGCATTTT.

This chain connects TRBV6-1 to TRBJ2-3; D not resolved. This CDR3 is built from 14 residues. Per the germline V gene, CDR1 is MNHNS and CDR2 is SASEGT. Trimming took off 5 bases at V and 0 bases at J, with 9 bases between the two ends. CDR3 DNA sequence: TGTGCCAGCAGTAAAGATCCTAGCACAGATACGCAGTATTTT. This gives the protein CASSKDPSTDTQYF.

This rearrangement joins TRBV12-5 to TRBJ2-1; D might be TRBD1 or TRBD2, each matching 5 bases. The germline CDR1 and CDR2 sequences are LGHNT and FRNRAP. The CDR3 has 15 residues. Trimming took off 6 bases at V and 3 bases at J, with 15 bases between the two ends. CDR3 region: CASGLSGPGYNEQFF. CDR3 bases: TGTGCTAGTGGGCTTTCGGGACCCGGCTACAATGAGCAGTTCTTC.

This clonotype was found a few times. CDR3 in amino acids: CSASLGSGATSYGYTF. Here the CDR3 DNA reads TGCAGCGCCTCACTAGGATCAGGGGCGACGTCGTATGGCTACACCTTC. The rearrangement joins TRBV29-1 to TRBJ1-2; the D gene is possibly TRBD1 (6 bases). This CDR3 spans 16 amino acids. The germline V gene has CDR1 SQVTM and CDR2 ANQGSEA. V was pared by 7 bases and J by 5 bases, with 26 bases between.

The V and J genes are TRBV24-1 and TRBJ2-5; D is undetermined. The CDR3 extends over 14 amino acids. Germline values: CDR1 KGHDR, CDR2 SFDVKD. V lost 5 bases, J lost 5 bases, and 14 bases lay in between. CDR3 sequence: CATSVGNAAETQYF. DNA of the CDR3: TGTGCCACCAGTGTGGGGAACGCGGCGGAGACCCAGTACTTC.

This clonotype was picked up a small number of times. The V and J genes are TRBV7-2 and TRBJ2-1; TRBD2 might be the D (6 bases). CDR3 length: 14 residues. V dropped 6 bases and J dropped 5 bases, with 14 bases sitting between them. Germline loops: CDR1 SGHTA, CDR2 FQGNSA. The CDR3 sequence is CASRAGTPDNEQFF. For the CDR3, the DNA is TGTGCCAGCAGGGCCGGGACTCCCGACAATGAGCAGTTCTTC.

The chain has TRBV3-1 and TRBJ1-5, with D possibly matching TRBD1 (5 bases). Trimming took 4 bases from V and 0 from J, leaving 16 bases between them. Germline CDR1 reads LGHDT; CDR2 reads YNNKEL (reference sequence). The CDR3 has 17 residues. CDR3 loop: CASSPQGEGNSNQPQHF. The CDR3 DNA is TGTGCCAGCAGCCCCCAGGGAGAGGGGAATAGCAATCAGCCCCAGCATTTT. The complete variable domain, with remaining parts taken from reference TRBV3-1 and TRBJ1-5, reads DTAVSQTPKYLVTQMGNDKSIKCEQNLGHDTMYWYKQDSKKFLKIMFSYNNKELIINETVPNRFSPKSPDKAHLNLHINSLELGDSAVYFCASSPQGEGNSNQPQHFGDGTRLSIL.

This clonotype was found a few times. The V call is TRBV11-2, the J call TRBJ1-2; weak D call: TRBD1 (5 bases). The germline CDR1 and CDR2 sequences are SGHAT and FQNNGV. The CDR3 loop spans 15 amino acids. With 6 bases removed from V and 3 bases from J, the gap between germline ends came to 17 bases. CDR3: CASRRLGGAYYGYTF. CDR3 sequence (DNA): TGTGCCAGCAGGCGCTTGGGGGGAGCGTACTATGGCTACACCTTC.

CDR3 bases: TGCGCCAGCACCCGAGAGGCAGCCGGGGGTTCACCCCTCCACTTT. As protein: CASTREAAGGSPLHF. V and J are TRBV5-1 and TRBJ1-6, with D perhaps matching TRBD1 (5 bases). There are 15 residues in the CDR3. V was clipped by 6 bases and J by 9 bases, with 19 bases between them. In germline, CDR1 is SGHRS, CDR2 YFSETQ.

Comments on this clonotype: One end of the junction fails to match germline, which may point to a read error. The V gene is TRBV28, the J gene TRBJ1-2; maybe TRBD1 (5 bases). This CDR3 region has 11 residues. The germline V gene has CDR1 MDHEN and CDR2 SYDVKM. As DNA, the CDR3 is TGTGCCATCCGCAGGGACGATGGCTGCACCTTC. This translates into CAIRRDDGCTF.

This clonotype was found many times. This chain uses TRBV10-2 with TRBJ2-5; 12 positions match TRBD2. The V and J ends lost 4 bases and 4 bases, in that order; junction bases with no gene match: 4. This CDR3 region has 15 residues. In germline, CDR1 is WSHSY, CDR2 SAAADI. CDR3 loop: CASSATSGGRETQYF. The CDR3 DNA is TGCGCCAGCAGTGCGACTAGCGGGGGAAGAGAGACCCAGTACTTC.

The chain links TRBV5-8 to TRBJ2-6; D is uncertain. CDR3 length: 17 residues. The V end was cut by 5 bases, the J end by 0 bases, with 15 bases between. Germline V gives CDR1 SGHTS, CDR2 YDEGEE. For the CDR3, the DNA is TGTGCCAGCAGTGGGGTGCTCAGCCCCTCTGGGGCCAACGTCCTGACTTTC. Encoded protein: CASSGVLSPSGANVLTF.

Here the CDR3 DNA reads TGCGCCAGCAGCCCGACAGGGGCCTTGGGCTACACCTTC. It specifies CASSPTGALGYTF. The J gene is TRBJ1-2, the V gene TRBV5-1; TRBD1 agrees at 8 bases. With 4 bases clipped from V and 8 bases from J, the junction kept 7 bases outside the gene matches. This CDR3 has 13 residues. The germline V gene encodes CDR1 SGHRS and CDR2 YFSETQ.